A single sample is the source of the 10 T cell receptor beta chains below, sequenced in a study of low-dose radiotherapy and immunotherapy resistance in tumors. Time point in this sample: after trial treatment. Specified treatment: LDRT plus nivolumab, ipilimumab, low-dose cyclophosphamide and aspirin (RACIN trial). TRAV and TRBV primers primed cDNA for both TCRalpha and TCRbeta. The PCR that amplified TCRs ran for 20 cycles, relying on a constant-region primer and a V-primer adapter. Each CDR3 protein gets one entry after TCRdb re-called the reads with MiXCR. This sample has 35,000 to 50,000 distinct CDR3 sequences, with less than 30% found just once. Sequenced here: PBMCs, sampled after low-dose radiotherapy plus immunotherapy. These TCRs come from a male donor with prostate cancer.

This clonotype showed up many times. The V call is TRBV7-2, the J call TRBJ1-5; D ambiguous. V dropped 5 bases and J dropped 0 bases, with 5 bases sitting between them. Germline-derived CDR1 and CDR2 are SGHTA and FQGNSA. The CDR3 runs to 13 residues. The CDR3 DNA sequence: TGTGCCAGCAGCCAGTATAGCAATCAGCCCCAGCATTTT. Translating it yields CASSQYSNQPQHF. Supplemented by reference TRBV7-2 and TRBJ1-5, the full variable domain reads GAGVSQSPSNKVTEKGKDVELRCDPISGHTALYWYRQSLGQGLEFLIYFQGNSAPDKSGLPSDRFSAERTGGSVSTLTIQRTQQEDSAVYLCASSQYSNQPQHFGDGTRLSIL.

There are many counts of this clonotype. The chain recombines TRBV12-3 or TRBV12-4 with TRBJ2-1, with 8 bases identical to TRBD2. With V trimmed by 4 bases and J by 7 bases, 9 bases remained unmatched. The CDR3 spans 15 residues. The CDR3 DNA reads TGTGCCAGCAGTTCTTCTTCTAGCGGGTGGAATGAGCAGTTCTTC. Translating it yields CASSSSSSGWNEQFF.

This clonotype was recorded at least ten times. The chain recombines TRBV28 with TRBJ2-7, with 7 bases aligning to TRBD2. CDR3 length equals 14 residues. CDR1 is MDHEN and CDR2 is SYDVKM in the germline V gene. The V and J ends lost 7 bases and 1 base, in that order; junction bases with no gene match: 7. The CDR3 here is CASTGGRASYEQYF. Here the CDR3 DNA reads TGTGCCAGCACGGGCGGGAGAGCATCCTACGAGCAGTACTTC.

This rearrangement joins TRBV2 to TRBJ2-7; 12 nucleotides match TRBD2. Germline CDR1 is SNHLY and CDR2 is FYNNEI. The ends lost 5 bases at V and 5 bases at J; junction bases unmatched: 7. The CDR3 totals 15 residues. CDR3 sequence (DNA): TGTGCCAGCAGTTTACAGGGACTAGCGGGTAACGAGCAGTACTTC. Amino acid sequence: CASSLQGLAGNEQYF.

This clonotype has ten or more counts. The V and J genes are TRBV30 and TRBJ1-1; D not certain. The V and J ends lost 2 bases and 2 bases respectively, with 9 bases between them. The CDR3 consists of 13 residues. Per the germline V gene, CDR1 is GTSNPN and CDR2 is SVGIG (reference sequence). The CDR3 protein is CAWSLPSNTEAFF. The CDR3 coding sequence is TGTGCCTGGAGTCTCCCCTCCAACACTGAAGCTTTCTTT.

At least ten counts were recorded for this clonotype. The chain has TRBV29-1 and TRBJ1-2; TRBD1 is a possible D gene (5 bases). V was trimmed by 6 bases and J by 0 bases, leaving 8 bases between them. CDR1 is SQVTM and CDR2 is ANQGSEA in the germline V gene. This CDR3 is 12 amino acids long. CDR3 sequence reads: CSVQDSNYGYTF. Written as DNA, the CDR3 is TGCAGCGTACAGGATTCTAACTATGGCTACACCTTC.

This clonotype was picked up many times. CDR3 sequence: CAISEGQGAGTEAFF. CDR3 in DNA: TGTGCCATCAGTGAGGGACAGGGGGCGGGCACTGAAGCTTTCTTT. The chain couples TRBV10-3 to TRBJ1-1; 11 bases map to TRBD1. The trim removed 2 bases at V and 4 bases at J, leaving 3 bases unmatched. CDR1 is ENHRY, CDR2 SYGVKD, per germline. The CDR3 runs to 15 residues.

Of note for this clonotype: A far larger clone is off by one base, so a read error is likely. The CDR3 sequence is CASSNGGVAGGETQYF. For the CDR3, the DNA is TGTGCCAGCAGCAACGGGGGAGTAGCGGGAGGTGAGACCCAGTACTTC. V and J are TRBV21-1 and TRBJ2-7; TRBD2, as called in the table, went unchecked against the DNA. Gene TRBJ2-5 matches the end of the DNA better, so the J call may be wrong. TRBV21-1 is flagged as a pseudogene. The CDR3 has 16 residues.

This clonotype was recorded a few times. A far bigger clonotype differs at one base, so this is likely a read error. V is TRBV4-3 and J is TRBJ2-7; D is ambiguous. Germline CDR1 and CDR2: LGHNA and YSLEER. The CDR3 runs 13 residues. In nucleotides, the CDR3 is TGCGCCAACAGCCAGGCTCGAGCTTACGAGCAGTACTTC. Amino acids: CANSQARAYEQYF.

This clonotype came up many times. The V call is TRBV7-3, the J call TRBJ2-3, with 9 bases identical to TRBD2. CDR1 and CDR2 from the germline V gene are SGHTA and FQGTGA. This CDR3 contains 15 residues. V shed 5 bases and J 6 bases; nucleotides not matched to a gene: 9. The CDR3 bases are TGTGCCAGCAGCCCCGGGACTAGCAAAGGGGATACGCAGTATTTT. Translating gives CASSPGTSKGDTQYF.